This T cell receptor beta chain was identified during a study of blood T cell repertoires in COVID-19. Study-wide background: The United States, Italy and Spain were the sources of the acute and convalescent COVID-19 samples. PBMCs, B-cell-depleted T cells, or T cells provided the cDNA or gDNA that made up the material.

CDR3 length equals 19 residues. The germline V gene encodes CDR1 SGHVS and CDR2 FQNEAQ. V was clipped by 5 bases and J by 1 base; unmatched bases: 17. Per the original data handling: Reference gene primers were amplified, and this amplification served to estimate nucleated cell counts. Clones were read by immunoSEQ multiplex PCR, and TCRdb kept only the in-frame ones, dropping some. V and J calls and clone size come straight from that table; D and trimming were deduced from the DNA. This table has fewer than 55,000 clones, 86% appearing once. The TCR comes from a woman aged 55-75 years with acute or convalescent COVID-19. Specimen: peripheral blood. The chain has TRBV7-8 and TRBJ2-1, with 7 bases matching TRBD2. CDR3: CASSPRPGVGGGSYNEQFF. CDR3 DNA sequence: TGTGCCAGCAGCCCCCGCCCGGGAGTCGGCGGGGGATCCTACAATGAGCAGTTCTTC.